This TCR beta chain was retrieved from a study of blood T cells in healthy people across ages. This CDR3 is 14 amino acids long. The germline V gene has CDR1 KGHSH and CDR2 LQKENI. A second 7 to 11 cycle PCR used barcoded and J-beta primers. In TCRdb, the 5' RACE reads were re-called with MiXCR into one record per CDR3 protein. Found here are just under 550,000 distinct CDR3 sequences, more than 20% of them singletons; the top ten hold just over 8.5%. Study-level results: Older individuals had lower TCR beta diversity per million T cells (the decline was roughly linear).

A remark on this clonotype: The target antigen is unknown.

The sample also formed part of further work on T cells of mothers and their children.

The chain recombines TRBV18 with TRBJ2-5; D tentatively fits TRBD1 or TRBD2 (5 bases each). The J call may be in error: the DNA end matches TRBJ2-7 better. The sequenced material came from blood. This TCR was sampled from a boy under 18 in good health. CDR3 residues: CASSPPGPPNEQYF. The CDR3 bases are TGTGCCAGCTCACCACCGGGACCCCCCAACGAGCAGTACTTC.